This T cell receptor (beta chain) originates from a study of blood T cell repertoires in COVID-19. Study details: The samples span acute and convalescent COVID-19 from the United States, Italy and Spain.

Repertoires were generated with immunoSEQ multiplex PCR, while TCRdb's copy carries only in-frame clones and drops some. The profile shows more than 400,000 clones, roughly 91% of them singletons. This clone was counted a few times. The V end lost 6 bases, the J end lost 1 base, and 9 bases lay between the germline ends. Germline CDR1 KGHSH, CDR2 LQKENI. This CDR3 has 13 residues. For recovered donors of Cohort 3, there were two negative PCRs, clearance, or symptom resolution. Sequenced sample: PBMCs or T cells enriched from blood (not recorded which). The V call is TRBV18, the J call TRBJ1-1, with a possible D match to TRBD1 (5 bases). The source is a man aged 18 to 30 who had recovered from COVID-19. In DNA, the CDR3 is TGTGCCAGCTCGACAGTTCAGAACACTGAAGCTTTCTTT. This gives the protein CASSTVQNTEAFF.